Listed here are 31 T cell receptor beta chains from one sample, sequenced in a study of T cell repertoires in cytomegalovirus infection. MiXCR, applied by TCRdb to the reads, yields one record per CDR3 protein. Counted here are hundreds of thousands of distinct CDR3 sequences, around 32% occurring once; the ten biggest clones make up roughly 20%. Their antigen targets remain unknown. This specimen was cultured PBMCs, taken from culture after CMV antigen stimulation. The receptors derive from a human donor in good health (CMV status not recorded). Some clones in this sample may be carry-over from other donors' samples.

Ten or more counts support this clonotype. The chain carries TRBV7-2 and TRBJ1-5; D perhaps matches TRBD1 (6 bases). Germline-derived CDR1 and CDR2 are SGHTA and FQGNSA. Trimming cost V 1 base and J 5 bases, with 12 bases left between them. CDR3 length: 15 amino acids. The CDR3 DNA is TGTGCCAGCAGCTTAGAAGGGGGGATTTATCAGCCCCAGCATTTT. Translation gives CASSLEGGIYQPQHF.

The chain has TRBV9 and TRBJ1-2, with D perhaps matching TRBD1 (6 bases). Trimming left V 5 bases short and J 4 bases short, with 24 bases between. The germline CDR1 and CDR2 sequences are SGDLS and YYNGEE. The CDR3 has 17 amino acids. The CDR3 nucleotides read TGTGCCAGCAGTGCCTCCGGGACGCTGGAGGGGGGCTATGGCTACACCTTC. This codes for CASSASGTLEGGYGYTF.

This clonotype has a single count. At one end, the junction sequence differs from germline, possibly due to a read error. This chain uses TRBV6-6 with TRBJ1-4, with D tentatively TRBD1 (5 bases). Per the germline V gene, CDR1 is MNHNY and CDR2 is SVGAGI (reference sequence). The CDR3 is 15 residues long. The CDR3 coding sequence is TGTGCCAGCAGACTCCGGACACCGGCTAATGAAAAACTATTTTTT. This codes for CASRLRTPANEKLFF.

This clonotype was seen ten or more times. V gene TRBV7-9 combines with J gene TRBJ2-7; the D is unclear. The V gene lost 1 base and the J gene lost 2 bases, with 3 bases spanning the gap. The germline V gene encodes CDR1 SEHNR and CDR2 FQNEAQ (reference sequence). This CDR3 is 12 amino acids long. CDR3 sequence reads: CASSLGAYEQYF. CDR3 nucleotide sequence: TGTGCCAGCAGCTTAGGGGCCTACGAGCAGTACTTC. Together with reference TRBV7-9 and TRBJ2-7, the CDR3 gives the full variable domain: DTGVSQNPRHKITKRGQNVTFRCDPISEHNRLYWYRQTLGQGPEFLTYFQNEAQLEKSRLLSDRFSAERPKGSFSTLEIQRTEQGDSAMYLCASSLGAYEQYFGPGTRLTVT.

The chain couples TRBV4-1 to TRBJ1-1, with D tentatively TRBD1 (5 bases). This CDR3 region has 14 residues. In germline, CDR1 is MGHRA, CDR2 YSYEKL. With 3 bases removed from V and 4 bases from J, the gap between germline ends came to 12 bases. The CDR3 here is CASSQGTDPTEAFF. DNA of the CDR3: TGCGCCAGCAGCCAGGGGACCGACCCCACTGAAGCTTTCTTT.

This clonotype was detected once. This sequence joins TRBV14 and TRBJ1-2, with D unresolved. This CDR3 has 15 amino acids. The germline gives CDR1 SGHDN, CDR2 FVKESK. Trimming cost V 1 base and J 1 base, with 10 bases left between them. The CDR3 here is CASSQGLGFNYGYTF. CDR3 sequence (DNA): TGTGCCAGCAGCCAAGGTTTAGGTTTTAACTATGGCTACACCTTC.

The sample holds many counts of this clonotype. This chain joins TRBV7-2 and TRBJ2-3; TRBD2 aligns across 8 bases. Germline CDR1 and CDR2: SGHTA and FQGNSA. The CDR3 is 15 amino acids. With 5 bases clipped from V and 5 bases from J, the junction kept 9 bases outside the gene matches. The CDR3 sequence is CASSRGGTREDTQYF. CDR3 sequence (DNA): TGTGCCAGCAGCAGGGGCGGGACTAGAGAAGATACGCAGTATTTT.

This clonotype has at least ten counts. The CDR3 DNA sequence: TGTGCCAGCAGCTTTGGGGGGAGCACGGCCGAGCAGTACTTC. Protein: CASSFGGSTAEQYF. The chain carries TRBV7-6 and TRBJ2-7; weak D call: TRBD2 (6 bases). Germline V gives CDR1 SGHVS, CDR2 FNYEAQ. This CDR3 is built from 14 residues. Trimming pared 3 bases from V and 6 bases from J, leaving 15 bases between.

This clonotype was seen more than once but under ten times. This sequence joins TRBV19 and TRBJ2-1; tentative D call: TRBD2 (5 bases). The germline V gene has CDR1 LNHDA and CDR2 SQIVND (reference sequence). This CDR3 spans 14 amino acids. Between the trimmed V and J ends, which lost 5 bases and 8 bases, there was a span of 16 bases. DNA of the CDR3: TGTGCCAGTAGTCCGGCCGCGGGTGGCCATGAGCAGTTCTTC. It encodes CASSPAAGGHEQFF.

V gene TRBV6-1 combines with J gene TRBJ2-1; D possibly corresponds to TRBD1 (6 bases). The CDR3 covers 16 residues. The V gene lost 2 bases and the J gene lost 1 base, with 12 bases spanning the gap. From germline, CDR1 is MNHNS and CDR2 SASEGT. The CDR3 here is CASSEQGRGSYNEQFF. The CDR3, as DNA: TGTGCCAGCAGTGAACAAGGCAGGGGTTCCTACAATGAGCAGTTCTTC.

The V and J genes are TRBV23-1 and TRBJ2-4, with a possible D match to TRBD1 (6 bases). TRBV23-1 is annotated as an ORF whose role is uncertain. The length of the CDR3 is 20 residues. Trimming removed 3 bases at V and 0 bases at J, with 24 bases between. This CDR3 is CASSHSTGFRGVLAKNIQYF. CDR3 coding DNA: TGCGCCAGCAGTCACTCGACAGGTTTCCGAGGGGTCCTAGCCAAAAACATTCAGTACTTC.

This CDR3 reads CASSGGGLAGNEQYF. The CDR3 DNA follows: TGTGCCAGCAGCGGAGGGGGACTAGCGGGCAACGAGCAGTACTTC. The rearrangement uses TRBV2 and TRBJ2-7, with TRBD2 matching over 12 bases. With V trimmed by 6 bases and J by 5 bases, 8 bases remained unmatched. Per germline, CDR1 SNHLY and CDR2 FYNNEI. The CDR3 is made up of 15 amino acids.

Many counts were recorded for this clonotype. The chain has TRBV6-2 or TRBV6-3 and TRBJ2-5, with 7 bases fitting TRBD2. V was pared by 6 bases and J by 2 bases, with 3 bases of the junction left unmatched. The CDR3 runs 13 residues. The germline V gene encodes CDR1 MNHEY and CDR2 SVGEGT. This chain's CDR3 is CASSWGLQETQYF. The DNA for the CDR3 is TGTGCCAGCAGCTGGGGACTACAAGAGACCCAGTACTTC.

This clonotype was seen more than once but under ten times. The rearrangement links TRBV19 to TRBJ2-4, with a tentative D call TRBD1 (6 bases). Trimming shortened V by 1 base and J by 5 bases, and 18 bases separated the two germline ends. CDR1 is LNHDA and CDR2 is SQIVND in the germline V gene (reference sequence). The CDR3 contains 17 residues. CDR3 in amino acids: CASSIGPGTPWENIQYF. The DNA of the CDR3 is TGTGCCAGTAGTATAGGCCCCGGGACACCCTGGGAAAACATTCAGTACTTC.

The rearrangement links TRBV7-6 to TRBJ2-7; 7 positions match TRBD1. V dropped 5 bases and J dropped 4; count of bases not matched to a gene: 11. The CDR3 consists of 15 residues. Germline V CDR1 and CDR2: SGHVS, FNYEAQ. The CDR3 DNA reads TGTGCCAGCAGCCCCAGGAGAGGGGGCCATTACGAGCAGTACTTC. It specifies CASSPRRGGHYEQYF.

The CDR3 sequence: CASSISVGQNYGYTF. DNA for the CDR3: TGTGCCAGTAGTATTTCGGTCGGGCAGAACTATGGCTACACCTTC. V is TRBV19 and J is TRBJ1-2, with no clear D. Germline CDR1 is LNHDA and CDR2 is SQIVND (reference sequence). The CDR3 totals 15 residues. The germline V and J ends were trimmed by 3 bases and 2 bases, with 13 bases remaining between them.

This clonotype was detected ten times or more. The rearrangement joins TRBV7-2 to TRBJ2-5, with 14 nucleotides matching TRBD2. V shed 5 bases, J shed 5 bases, and the junction held 13 bases outside the gene matches. This CDR3 spans 18 amino acids. Germline V gene sequence: CDR1 SGHTA, CDR2 FQGNSA. CDR3 protein: CASSPPPGTSGSWETQYF. CDR3 coding DNA: TGTGCCAGCAGCCCTCCCCCCGGGACTAGCGGGAGCTGGGAGACCCAGTACTTC.

V usage is TRBV19 and J usage is TRBJ1-1, with D perhaps matching TRBD1 (5 bases). Deletions cut 3 bases from V and 3 bases from J, with 11 bases between. The CDR3 extends over 14 amino acids. Per the germline V gene, CDR1 is LNHDA and CDR2 is SQIVND (reference sequence). The CDR3 region is CASSISRTHTEAFF. The CDR3 DNA is TGTGCCAGTAGTATTTCCAGGACACACACTGAAGCTTTCTTT.

In this sample, this clonotype turned up many times. The V and J genes are TRBV7-2 and TRBJ2-6; no clear D gene. CDR1 is SGHTA and CDR2 is FQGNSA in the germline V gene. The CDR3 loop spans 16 amino acids. Trimming pared 2 bases from V and 1 base from J, leaving 9 bases between. CDR3 nucleotide sequence: TGTGCCAGCAGCTTAAGGCAGCTATCTGGGGCCAACGTCCTGACTTTC. Translating it yields CASSLRQLSGANVLTF.

The V gene is TRBV7-2, the J gene TRBJ2-5; D call uncertain. V lost 1 base, J lost 3 bases, and 6 bases lay in between. The CDR3 loop spans 13 amino acids. Germline CDR1 reads SGHTA; CDR2 reads FQGNSA. The CDR3 protein is CASSLEIEETQYF. In DNA form, the CDR3 reads TGTGCCAGCAGCTTAGAGATCGAAGAGACCCAGTACTTC.

The J gene is TRBJ1-2, the V gene TRBV15; D is unresolved. The CDR3 runs 14 residues. Germline CDR1 is LNHNV and CDR2 is YYDKDF (reference sequence). V lost 0 bases and J 6 bases, leaving 11 bases between the germline ends. The DNA of the CDR3 is TGTGCCACCAGCAGAGAAAGTATACCGGATGGCTACACCTTC. This gives the protein CATSRESIPDGYTF. The complete variable domain, with remaining parts taken from reference TRBV15 and TRBJ1-2, reads DAMVIQNPRYQVTQFGKPVTLSCSQTLNHNVMYWYQQKSSQAPKLLFHYYDKDFNNEADTPDNFQSRRPNTSFCFLDIRSPGLGDTAMYLCATSRESIPDGYTFGSGTRLTVV.

The chain has TRBV18 and TRBJ2-6, with a weak D call TRBD1 (6 bases). CDR3 size: 17 residues. Germline CDR1 KGHSH, CDR2 LQKENI. V was shortened by 3 bases and J by 2 bases, with 14 bases between the two germline ends. CDR3 region: CASSPRTGRAGANVLTF. The CDR3 DNA sequence: TGTGCCAGCTCACCGAGAACAGGGCGGGCTGGGGCCAACGTCCTGACTTTC.

This clonotype was detected many times. The V gene is TRBV11-2, the J gene TRBJ2-5, with a weak D call TRBD2 (5 bases). The CDR3 is 12 amino acids. Trimming removed 5 bases at V and 1 base at J, with 5 bases between. Germline lookup yields CDR1 SGHAT and CDR2 FQNNGV. The CDR3 loop is CASSGGQETQYF. Written as DNA, the CDR3 is TGTGCCAGCAGCGGAGGCCAAGAGACCCAGTACTTC.

The CDR3 reads CASRGTSGSRETQYF. CDR3 nucleotides: TGCGCCAGCAGAGGGACTAGCGGGAGCCGGGAGACCCAGTACTTC. The V call is TRBV10-2, the J call TRBJ2-5, with 14 bases aligning to TRBD2. Germline assignment: CDR1 WSHSY and CDR2 SAAADI. The CDR3 is 15 residues long. V shed 6 bases and J 5 bases; nucleotides not matched to a gene: 5.

The chain employs TRBV11-2 and TRBJ1-1; D ambiguous. V was clipped by 10 bases and J by 6 bases, with 21 bases between them. This CDR3 has 14 amino acids. Germline values: CDR1 SGHAT, CDR2 FQNNGV. The CDR3 bases are TGTGCCACGACACCGCTCCGGGGATACCCTGAAGCTTTCTTT. Translating it yields CATTPLRGYPEAFF.

This clonotype was recorded a few times. This sequence joins TRBV5-1 and TRBJ1-6; weak D call: TRBD1 (5 bases). V shed 2 bases and J shed 5 bases, with 14 bases lying between them. Germline CDR1 SGHRS, CDR2 YFSETQ. This CDR3 contains 16 residues. This CDR3 is CASSLMVQGDNSPLHF. The CDR3 DNA is TGCGCCAGCAGCTTAATGGTGCAGGGCGATAATTCACCCCTCCACTTT.

The CDR3 here is CATSDGGTDTQYF. The CDR3 region has the DNA TGTGCCACCAGCGACGGCGGTACAGATACGCAGTATTTT. The V call is TRBV24-1, the J call TRBJ2-3; no definite D call. V dropped 7 bases and J dropped 3 bases, with 10 bases sitting between them. The CDR3 totals 13 residues. Germline lookup yields CDR1 KGHDR and CDR2 SFDVKD.

The chain carries TRBV7-2 and TRBJ1-2; D is possibly TRBD1 (5 bases). The germline CDR1 and CDR2 sequences are SGHTA and FQGNSA. The CDR3 sequence is 15 residues long. V shed 4 bases and J shed 0 bases, with 12 bases lying between them. The CDR3 nucleotides are TGTGCCAGCAGCTCCGACGGGGCACCTAACTATGGCTACACCTTC. Protein product: CASSSDGAPNYGYTF.

This clonotype was seen more than once but under ten times. The chain has TRBV20-1 and TRBJ2-7, with TRBD1 matching 7 bases. The junction had 12 bases not matched to a gene; V was cut back by 6 bases and J by 4 bases. The CDR3 is 14 residues long. Germline values: CDR1 DFQATT, CDR2 SNEGSKA (reference sequence). CDR3 sequence reads: CSATQAEQGYEQYF. CDR3 coding DNA: TGCAGTGCCACCCAAGCGGAACAGGGGTACGAGCAGTACTTC.

This clonotype appeared a few times. V gene TRBV5-1 combines with J gene TRBJ2-5; TRBD2 might be the D (5 bases). From germline, CDR1 is SGHRS and CDR2 YFSETQ. V was trimmed by 5 bases and J by 4 bases, leaving 18 bases between them. The length of the CDR3 is 15 residues. DNA of the CDR3: TGCGCCAGCAGGGATATGGCGGGCAGCACAGAGACCCAGTACTTC. It translates to CASRDMAGSTETQYF.

This clonotype was detected only a few times. This chain uses TRBV19 with TRBJ2-1, with D uncertain. Trimming left V 3 bases short and J 5 bases short, with 17 bases between. The CDR3 totals 16 residues. CDR1 is LNHDA and CDR2 is SQIVND in the germline V gene (reference sequence). CDR3 bases: TGTGCCAGTAGTATTAAGTCCCTCTCCGTTAACAATGAGCAGTTCTTC. It specifies CASSIKSLSVNNEQFF.